This T cell receptor (beta chain) was recovered during a study of T-cell memory formation after mild COVID-19. Whole-study context: TCR clusters largely stayed donor specific. The study's findings and limits: The authors did not confirm SARS-CoV-2 specificity of second-wave clones peaking day 37.

The germline V gene has CDR1 DFQATT and CDR2 SNEGSKA (reference sequence). This CDR3 region has 16 residues. J was trimmed by 0 bases and V by 6 bases; bases with no gene match: 7. TCRdb used MiXCR to reprocess the 5' RACE reads, holding one entry per CDR3 protein. The sample records some 600,000 distinct CDR3 sequences, about 18% being singletons. Concerning this clonotype: The antigen is unknown.

Material for sequencing was PBMCs or a T cell subset sorted from them (not recorded which). V usage is TRBV20-1 and J usage is TRBJ2-4; 11 nucleotides match TRBD2. This TCR was recovered from an adult woman who had mild COVID-19 (a few samples of this study predate the infection). Cell type and time point are not known. Written as DNA, the CDR3 is TGCAGTGCAGCGGGACTAGCGGAAAGAGCCAAAAACATTCAGTACTTC. It is translated as CSAAGLAERAKNIQYF.